This record covers a single T cell receptor beta chain. The CDR3 sequence is 20 residues long. CDR1 SNHLY and CDR2 FYNNEI come from the germline V gene. Trimming removed 0 bases from V and 2 bases from J; junction bases left unmatched: 10. The study assigned cohorts using participant-reported clinical history. Under the authors' procedure: Reference gene primers were amplified, and this amplification served to estimate nucleated cell counts. Using immunoSEQ multiplex PCR, the repertoire was profiled, and TCRdb retains in-frame clones only, with some absent. V and J calls and clone size are given by that table; D and trimming were obtained from the DNA. The top ten clones hold 15% to 19% of a sample with under 300,000 clones, just over 85% of them seen once. The data are from a study of blood T cell repertoires in COVID-19. Study-wide context: The cDNA or gDNA used as material had been derived from T cells, B-cell-depleted T cells, or PBMCs.

This TCR was recovered from a man in his late teens or twenties who had recovered from COVID-19. Sequencing used PBMCs or T cells enriched from blood (not recorded which). This rearrangement joins TRBV2 to TRBJ2-3; 14 nucleotides agree with TRBD2. In DNA form, the CDR3 reads TGTGCCAGCAGTGAAGCTTACAGGACGGGACTAGCGGGGGTCACAGATACGCAGTATTTT. Its translation: CASSEAYRTGLAGVTDTQYF.